Listed here is a single T cell receptor beta chain. The antigen remains unidentified. This CDR3 is 15 amino acids long. The ends lost 4 bases at V and 8 bases at J; junction bases unmatched: 11. Germline CDR1 reads SQVTM; CDR2 reads ANQGSEA. The sample originates from a study of CD8+ T cells in alopecia areata. Treatment given: oral pan-JAK inhibitor, 5-10 mg twice daily. Specimens obtained from alopecia areata patients comprised lesional scalp punch biopsies and peripheral blood. The authors extracted RNA and reverse transcribed it into cDNA as the sequencing template. Here immunoSEQ multiplex PCR was the method, and the copy in TCRdb shows in-frame clones only, minus some. The data hold about 180,000 clones, with roughly 60% observed a single time. Findings and caveats of the study: Possibly as an HLA-related effect, TCR sharing across patients appeared less clear than in mice. Researchers report lesional scalp, most notably alopecia totalis/universalis, outstripped normal scalp in clonality.

Here the sequenced sample was CD4+ T cells sorted from blood, taken at approximately week 55, from a patient treated with tofacitinib. The J gene is TRBJ2-1, the V gene TRBV29-1; 10 nucleotides line up with TRBD2. This clonotype was obtained from a human donor with alopecia areata. The chain's CDR3 is CSVGLAGASSHEQFF. As DNA, the CDR3 is TGCAGCGTTGGGCTAGCGGGGGCCTCGAGCCATGAGCAGTTCTTC.